A selection of T cell receptor beta chains follows, all from one sample in a study of blood T cell repertoires in COVID-19. Profiling relied on immunoSEQ multiplex PCR, and the TCRdb table lists in-frame clones only, not all of them. The data show more than 250,000 clones, 88% seen once. Sample: peripheral blood. These receptors all come from a human donor in a cohort sampled during active COVID-19. CDR3s include the opening cysteine and the closing phenylalanine or tryptophan. Each record gives: J gene, D gene, V gene, clone size, CDR3 DNA, CDR3 protein. A D gene is named only where the DNA matches it firmly. Where a row states a size, it is once, few, many or the class of an expanded clone; other rows omit it.

>TRBJ1-4|.|TRBV7-2|.
TGTGCCAGCAGCTTAGAACGGTCTAATGAAAAACTGTTTTTT
CASSLERSNEKLFF
>TRBJ1-2|.|TRBV27|.
TGTGCCAGCAGTTTGCAGGGCCCCCAAAATGGCTACACCTTC
CASSLQGPQNGYTF
>TRBJ2-3|.|TRBV7-8|.
TGTGCCAGCAGCTTACTTGGCAGGGGCACAGATACGCAGTATTTT
CASSLLGRGTDTQYF
>TRBJ2-5|TRBD1|TRBV7-9|.
TGTGCCAGCAGCGAAAAAAGTGGGACAGACTTCTTCGGGGTGACCCAGTACTTC
CASSEKSGTDFFGVTQYF
>TRBJ2-3|.|TRBV29-1|.
TGCAGCGCTGGACACTATCCTTCCACAGATACGCAGTATTTT
CSAGHYPSTDTQYF
>TRBJ2-3|.|TRBV4-3|.
TGCGCCAGCAGCCAAGTCGGGGGAACAGATACGCAGTATTTT
CASSQVGGTDTQYF
>TRBJ1-5|TRBD1|TRBV30|.
TGTGCCTGGAGTGTACAGGGGGGGCCCCAGCCCCAGCATTTT
CAWSVQGGPQPQHF
>TRBJ2-7|TRBD1|TRBV7-9|.
TGTGCCAGCAACTCTTTGGACAGGGGGTTACGCCAGTACTTC
CASNSLDRGLRQYF
>TRBJ1-2|.|TRBV28|.
TGTGCCAGCAGTTTAACCGACAGAGCCTATGGCTACACCTTC
CASSLTDRAYGYTF
>TRBJ2-1|TRBD2|TRBV18|once
TGTGCCAGCGAGACGACTAGCGGGGTTTCCTACAATGAGCAGTTCTTC
CASETTSGVSYNEQFF